The 5 T cell receptor beta chains given below trace back to one sample, sequenced in a study of blood T cell repertoires in COVID-19. The assay was immunoSEQ multiplex PCR, and TCRdb's table has in-frame clones only and misses some. The repertoire holds about 60,000 clones, with approximately 85% as singletons. Sequencing was done on a sample of peripheral blood. These receptors all stem from a man between 50 and 59 years old with active COVID-19.

The chain employs TRBV7-3 and TRBJ2-2; TRBD1 matches 8 bases. The CDR3 consists of 16 residues. V trimming: 0 bases; J trimming: 8 bases; junction bases outside the gene matches: 8. Germline CDR1 is SGHTA and CDR2 is FQGTGA. CDR3 in amino acids: CASSLTRDRSGGELFF. The DNA for the CDR3 is TGTGCCAGCAGCTTAACCCGGGACAGGTCTGGGGGGGAGCTGTTTTTT.

The chain uses TRBV5-1 and TRBJ2-7; 8 positions match TRBD2. Germline CDR1 is SGHRS and CDR2 is YFSETQ. V gave up 0 bases and J gave up 8 bases; unmatched junction bases: 10. The CDR3 has 15 amino acids. DNA of the CDR3: TGCGCCAGCAGCTTGGAGGAGCGGGGGAGTGAGAAGCAGTACTTC. Amino acids: CASSLEERGSEKQYF.

The gene calls are TRBV7-9 and TRBJ2-5; D may be TRBD1 (6 bases). The germline V gene has CDR1 SEHNR and CDR2 FQNEAQ (reference sequence). Trimming stripped 6 bases from V and 2 bases from J, with 16 bases between. CDR3 size: 15 residues. In nucleotides, the CDR3 is TGTGCCAGCAGTTCCGGGACAACTGCGCAAGAGACCCAGTACTTC. Protein product: CASSSGTTAQETQYF.

The chain links TRBV5-1 to TRBJ2-5; 7 bases fit TRBD2. In germline, CDR1 is SGHRS, CDR2 YFSETQ. The CDR3 has 15 residues. V lost 4 bases to trimming and J lost 5 bases; unmatched junction nucleotides: 11. The CDR3 nucleotides read TGCGCCAGCAGCGCCGGGGGAGCCGGGGGGGAGACCCAGTACTTC. It translates to CASSAGGAGGETQYF.

The chain has TRBV18 and TRBJ1-3; TRBD1 is a possible D gene (5 bases). CDR3 size: 14 residues. V was shortened by 2 bases and J by 2 bases, with 7 bases between the two germline ends. Germline values: CDR1 KGHSH, CDR2 LQKENI. The CDR3 DNA sequence: TGTGCCAGCTCACCAACGGGGGCTGGAAACACCATATATTTT. This codes for CASSPTGAGNTIYF.